Listed below are T cell receptor beta chains from one sample, sequenced in a study of cytotoxic CD8 clonotypes in ibrutinib-treated CLL. Assay: immunoSEQ multiplex PCR; the TCRdb copy retains only in-frame clones and omits some. This table holds about 130,000 clones, roughly 83% found once. This sample comprised PBMCs, obtained after 12 months of ibrutinib treatment. These TCRs come from a human donor with chronic lymphocytic leukemia. Each CDR3 is given with its conserved first and last residue. A D gene is named only where the DNA matches it firmly. Not every row has a clone size; where given, it reads once, few, many or a size class.

once	TRBV6-6	TRBJ1-5	-	TGTGCCAGCAGTTACTCGCTAAGGAACAATCAGCCCCAGCATTTT	CASSYSLRNNQPQHF
-	TRBV19	TRBJ2-7	-	TGTGCCAGTAGTAGGGACCGCTACGAGCAGTACTTC	CASSRDRYEQYF
once	TRBV1	TRBJ2-1	-	TGCACCAGCAGCCAAGCTTTGACTAGCGGGGGGGGAAAAAAAGAGGGCTACAATGAGCAGTTCTTC	CTSSQALTSGGGKKEGYNEQFF
-	TRBV2	TRBJ2-2	-	TGTGCCAGCAGTGATAGGGCGGGCGCCGGGGAGCTGTTTTTT	CASSDRAGAGELFF
-	TRBV18	TRBJ2-7	-	TGTGCCAGCTCACCACCGAATCTCTACGAGCAGTACTTC	CASSPPNLYEQYF
-	TRBV15	TRBJ2-7	-	TGTGCCACCAGCTCCCTGGGGTCAGACGCCGAGCAGTACTTC	CATSSLGSDAEQYF
-	TRBV27	TRBJ2-5	TRBD1	TGTGCCAGCAGTCCCGGGACAGGGCCGGAGACCCAGTACTTC	CASSPGTGPETQYF
few	TRBV18	TRBJ1-3	-	TGTGCCAGCTCACCACCAGGGACTGGAAACACCATATATTTT	CASSPPGTGNTIYF
-	TRBV4-3	TRBJ2-1	TRBD1	TGCGCCAGCAGCCAAGACTGGACAGGGAGCTCCTACAATGAGCAGTTCTTC	CASSQDWTGSSYNEQFF
-	TRBV5-4	TRBJ1-2	-	TGTGCCAGCAGCTACATGACAGGAAGTCAGACTGGCTACACCTTC	CASSYMTGSQTGYTF
-	TRBV2	TRBJ2-7	-	TGTGCCAGCACTACCTACGAGCAGTACTTC	CASTTYEQYF
once	TRBV5-1	TRBJ2-1	TRBD2	TGCGCCAGCAGCTTGGACCTGGGACTAGCGACCTACAATGAGCAGTTCTTC	CASSLDLGLATYNEQFF
-	TRBV6-5	TRBJ1-3	-	TGTGCCAGCTTTTCCTCTGGAAACACCATATATTTT	CASFSSGNTIYF
-	TRBV10-3	TRBJ2-7	TRBD2	TGTGCCATCAGAAAAAACCGGGGACTAGCGGGAGTCGAGCAGTACTTC	CAIRKNRGLAGVEQYF
-	TRBV29-1	TRBJ2-7	-	TGCAGCGCCCGGGACACGAGCTCCTACGAGCAGTACTTC	CSARDTSSYEQYF
-	TRBV30	TRBJ1-1	-	TGTGCCTCGTCCCGGGACGGGTATGAAGCTTTCTTT	CASSRDGYEAFF
-	TRBV18	TRBJ2-7	TRBD1	TGTGCCAGCTCACTTACCGGACAGGGAACCTACGAGCAGTACTTC	CASSLTGQGTYEQYF
-	TRBV25-1	TRBJ2-3	-	TGTGCCAGCAGTGGAAGAGATACGCAGTATTTT	CASSGRDTQYF
once	TRBV10-2	TRBJ2-7	TRBD1	TGCGCCACTGGACAGGGATTAAAGTACTTC	CATGQGLKYF
-	TRBV28	TRBJ2-7	TRBD1	TGTGCCAGCAGTTGGCCGGGACAGGGGACGAGCATTACTTCCTACGAGCAGTACTTC	CASSWPGQGTSITSYEQYF
few	TRBV7-9	TRBJ1-5	TRBD1	TGTGCCAGCAGCAAAGACAGGGTGGATCAGCCCCAGCATTTT	CASSKDRVDQPQHF
few	TRBV18	TRBJ2-1	TRBD1	TGTGCCAGCTCCCCCGGACAGGGACTTGTCTCCTACAATGAGCAGTTCTTC	CASSPGQGLVSYNEQFF
-	TRBV30	TRBJ2-1	-	TGTGCCTGGAGTGTAACGGGCGGGGGCCTTTTCAATGAGCAGTTCTTC	CAWSVTGGGLFNEQFF
-	TRBV28	TRBJ2-3	TRBD2	TGTGCCAGCAGTTTAGCGGGAGGGCCGGTAGATACGCAGTATTTT	CASSLAGGPVDTQYF
few	TRBV6-1	TRBJ2-2	-	TGTGCCAGCAGTCAAGGACTCCTCACCGGGGAGCTGTTTTTT	CASSQGLLTGELFF
few	TRBV5-4	TRBJ2-3	TRBD2	TGTGCCAGCAGCCTCGGGACTAGCGGGAGAGGCACAGATACGCAGTATTTT	CASSLGTSGRGTDTQYF
few	TRBV5-1	TRBJ2-7	-	TGCGCCAGCAGCCCCGTGGGGTACGAGCAGTACTTC	CASSPVGYEQYF
-	TRBV6-5	TRBJ1-5	-	TGTGCCAGCAGTCAGGGTGTGGGTCAGCCCCAGCATTTT	CASSQGVGQPQHF
-	TRBV19	TRBJ2-7	-	TGTGCCAGTAGTAGGTTCATCGGGAGTGTCTACGAGCAGTACTTC	CASSRFIGSVYEQYF
-	TRBV28	TRBJ1-1	-	TGTGCCAGCAGTTTATGGGCCACTGAAGCTTTCTTT	CASSLWATEAFF
-	TRBV27	TRBJ2-7	-	TGTGCCAGCAGTCCCTCGGGCAGCAAGGACCCGTACTTC	CASSPSGSKDPYF
-	TRBV4-2	TRBJ1-3	-	TGTGCCAGCAGCCAGTTCTTTGGGGAGGGAAACACCATATATTTT	CASSQFFGEGNTIYF
-	TRBV7-8	TRBJ2-6	-	TGTGCCAGCAGCTTGGGGGTCGGGGCCAACGTCCTGACTTTC	CASSLGVGANVLTF
-	TRBV6-5	TRBJ1-5	TRBD1	TGTGCCAGCAGTGACAGGGTGGATCAGCCCCAGCATTTT	CASSDRVDQPQHF
-	TRBV7-8	TRBJ1-2	TRBD1	TGTGCCAGCACCCTGGACAGGGGGAATGGCTACACCTTC	CASTLDRGNGYTF
-	TRBV14	TRBJ1-1	-	TGTGCCAGCAGCCAAGACCCAGGGACGAACACTGAAGCTTTCTTT	CASSQDPGTNTEAFF
-	TRBV5-6	TRBJ2-1	TRBD1	TGTGCCAGCAGCCTCCGGGACAGGGGGCTCAATGAGCAGTTCTTC	CASSLRDRGLNEQFF
-	TRBV30	TRBJ1-1	TRBD1	TGTGCCGTCACAGGGGCGGCGAACACTGAAGCTTTCTTT	CAVTGAANTEAFF
-	TRBV4-3	TRBJ1-2	TRBD1	TGCGCCAGCAGCCAAGAGTCGAGGACAGGGGGGGTATATGGCTACACCTTC	CASSQESRTGGVYGYTF
-	TRBV2	TRBJ2-1	-	TGTGCCAGCAGTGAAGGTCTAGCGAGGAGCAATGAGCAGTTCTTC	CASSEGLARSNEQFF
-	TRBV7-9	TRBJ2-7	TRBD2	TGTGCCAGCAGCCGACTAGCGGGACCCATTTACGAGCAGTACTTC	CASSRLAGPIYEQYF
-	TRBV5-4	TRBJ2-1	-	TGTGCCAGCAGCTTGGTCGCCCGCTACAATGAGCAGTTCTTC	CASSLVARYNEQFF
few	TRBV7-9	TRBJ1-2	TRBD1	TGTGCCAGCAGCCTCCTGGCTCAGGGGGGCGGCTACACCTTC	CASSLLAQGGGYTF
-	TRBV5-6	TRBJ2-4	-	TGTGCCAGCAGCTTGTTAGCGCCCGTAGCCAAAAACATTCAGTACTTC	CASSLLAPVAKNIQYF
-	TRBV30	TRBJ1-2	-	TGTGCCTGGAGCATTGGGTCCTATGGCTACACCTTC	CAWSIGSYGYTF
-	TRBV7-8	TRBJ2-2	TRBD2	TGTGCCAGCAGCTTAACGGGAGGTCTCACCGGGGAGCTGTTTTTT	CASSLTGGLTGELFF